This T cell receptor beta chain came from a study of blood T cell repertoires in COVID-19. Some clones are missing from TCRdb's copy, which holds only in-frame ones; the method was immunoSEQ multiplex PCR. The profile covers approximately 110,000 clones, with 85% to 90% appearing a single time and 32% taken by the ten largest. In germline, CDR1 is SSHAT, CDR2 FNYEAQ (reference sequence). This CDR3 region has 17 residues. V was pared by 2 bases and J by 5 bases, with 7 bases of the junction left unmatched. On this clone itself: The same CDR3 is also encoded by other DNA sequences in this sample.

This sequence originates from a woman of 80 years or more with acute or convalescent COVID-19. The sample taken for sequencing was peripheral blood. This chain uses TRBV7-7 with TRBJ2-5, with 14 bases that match TRBD2. DNA of the CDR3: TGTGCCAGCAGCTTAAGACTAGCGGGGGGGCCTGGGGAGACCCAGTACTTC. It translates to CASSLRLAGGPGETQYF.